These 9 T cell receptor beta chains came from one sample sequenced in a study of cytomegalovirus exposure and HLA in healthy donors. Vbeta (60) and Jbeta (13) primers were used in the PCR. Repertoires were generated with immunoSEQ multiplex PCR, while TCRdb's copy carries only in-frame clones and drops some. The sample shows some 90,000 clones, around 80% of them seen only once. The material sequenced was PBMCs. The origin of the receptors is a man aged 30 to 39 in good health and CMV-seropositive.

In DNA, the CDR3 is TGTGCCAGCTCCCGGGGGGGTAATCAGCCCCAGCATTTT. Amino acids: CASSRGGNQPQHF. This chain links TRBV2 with TRBJ1-5; D might be TRBD1 (5 bases). Germline V gene data show CDR1 as SNHLY and CDR2 as FYNNEI. CDR3 length: 13 residues. The germline V and J ends were trimmed by 8 bases and 4 bases, with 12 bases remaining between them.

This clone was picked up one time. The chain's CDR3 is CASSHLERPEQYV. CDR3 sequence (DNA): TGTGCCAGCAGCCACCTGGAGCGCCCCGAGCAGTACGTC. The chain uses TRBV6-1 and TRBJ2-7, with D unresolved. The CDR3 extends over 13 amino acids. Germline V gives CDR1 MNHNS, CDR2 SASEGT. Trimming shortened V by 6 bases and J by 6 bases, and 15 bases separated the two germline ends.

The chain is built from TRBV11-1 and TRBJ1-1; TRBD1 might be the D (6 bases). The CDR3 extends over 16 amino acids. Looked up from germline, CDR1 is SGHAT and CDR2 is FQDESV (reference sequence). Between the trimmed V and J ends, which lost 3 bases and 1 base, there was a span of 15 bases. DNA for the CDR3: TGTGCCAGCAGCTTGTTCCCCCGGACAGAGAACACTGAAGCTTTCTTT. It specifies CASSLFPRTENTEAFF. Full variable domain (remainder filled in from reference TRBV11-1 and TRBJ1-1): EAEVAQSPRYKITEKSQAVAFWCDPISGHATLYWYRQILGQGPELLVQFQDESVVDDSQLPKDRFSAERLKGVDSTLKIQPAELGDSAMYLCASSLFPRTENTEAFFGQGTRLTVV.

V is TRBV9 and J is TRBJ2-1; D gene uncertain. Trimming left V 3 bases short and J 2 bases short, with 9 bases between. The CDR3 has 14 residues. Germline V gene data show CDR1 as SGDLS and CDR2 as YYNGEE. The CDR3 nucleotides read TGTGCCAGCAGCGCCCTGGCAGCCTACAATGAGCAGTTCTTC. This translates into CASSALAAYNEQFF.

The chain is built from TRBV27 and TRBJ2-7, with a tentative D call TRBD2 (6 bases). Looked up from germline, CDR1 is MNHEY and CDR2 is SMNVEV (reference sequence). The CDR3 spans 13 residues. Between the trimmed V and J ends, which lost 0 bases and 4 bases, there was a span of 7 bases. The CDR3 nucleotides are TGTGCCAGCAGTTTATCGGGGGGATACGAGCAGTACGTC. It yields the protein CASSLSGGYEQYV.

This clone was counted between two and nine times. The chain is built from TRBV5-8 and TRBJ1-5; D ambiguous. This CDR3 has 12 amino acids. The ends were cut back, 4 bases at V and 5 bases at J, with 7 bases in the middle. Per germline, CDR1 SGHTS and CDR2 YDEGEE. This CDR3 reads CASSAEYQPQHF. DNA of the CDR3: TGTGCCAGCAGCGCGGAGTATCAGCCCCAGCATTTT.

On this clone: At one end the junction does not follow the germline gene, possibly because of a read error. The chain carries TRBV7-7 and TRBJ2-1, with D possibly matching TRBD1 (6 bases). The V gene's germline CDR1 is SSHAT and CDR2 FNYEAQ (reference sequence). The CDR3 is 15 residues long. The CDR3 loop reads CASSVQGSPHNEQFF. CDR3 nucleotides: TGTGCTAGCAGCGTACAGGGATCCCCCCACAATGAGCAGTTCTTC. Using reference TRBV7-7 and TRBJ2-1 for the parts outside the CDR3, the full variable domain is GAGVSQSPRYKVTKRGQDVTLRCDPISSHATLYWYQQALGQGPEFLTYFNYEAQPDKSGLPSDRFSAERPEGSISTLTIQRTEQRDSAMYRCASSVQGSPHNEQFFGPGTRLTVL.

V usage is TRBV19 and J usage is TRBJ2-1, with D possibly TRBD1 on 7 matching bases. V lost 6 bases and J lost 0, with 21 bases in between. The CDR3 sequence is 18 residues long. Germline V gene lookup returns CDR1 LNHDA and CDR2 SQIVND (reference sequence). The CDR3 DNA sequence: TGTGCCAGTAGAAAAACTGCAGGGGGACTTCCCTCCTACAATGAGCAGTTCTTC. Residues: CASRKTAGGLPSYNEQFF. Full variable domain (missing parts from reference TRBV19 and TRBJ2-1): DGGITQSPKYLFRKEGQNVTLSCEQNLNHDAMYWYRQDPGQGLRLIYYSQIVNDFQKGDIAEGYSVSREKKESFPLTVTSAQKNPTAFYLCASRKTAGGLPSYNEQFFGPGTRLTVL.

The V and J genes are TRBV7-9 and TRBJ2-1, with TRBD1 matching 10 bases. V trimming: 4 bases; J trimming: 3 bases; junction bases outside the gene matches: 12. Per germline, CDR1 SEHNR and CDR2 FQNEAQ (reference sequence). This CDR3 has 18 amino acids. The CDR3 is CASSSPPGQGTNYNEQFF. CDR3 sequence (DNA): TGTGCCAGCAGCTCGCCGCCGGGACAGGGGACTAACTACAATGAGCAGTTCTTC.